One and the same sample provided the 5 T cell receptor beta chains below, sequenced in a study of CD8 T cells in ankylosing spondylitis. Study findings and constraints: Ankylosing spondylitis blood seemed to carry a telltale TCR beta motif made of fewer than ten highly homologous variants.

Their antigens remain unidentified. Each CDR3 protein gets one entry after TCRdb re-called the 5' RACE reads with MiXCR. The sample lists 500,000 to 550,000 distinct CDR3 sequences, roughly 13% occurring once. Sequenced: blood, either unsorted or a sorted T cell fraction (not recorded which). The receptors shown here come from a male donor with ankylosing spondylitis.

The chain recombines TRBV15 with TRBJ1-2; D uncertain. The germline V and J ends were trimmed by 3 bases and 8 bases, with 13 bases remaining between them. The germline CDR1 and CDR2 sequences are LNHNV and YYDKDF (reference sequence). The CDR3 has 13 amino acids. The CDR3 bases are TGTGCCACCAGCAGGGGCGGGGATTCAGGCTACACCTTC. This gives the protein CATSRGGDSGYTF.

V usage is TRBV25-1 and J usage is TRBJ2-5; perhaps TRBD2 as D (6 bases). The CDR3 consists of 14 residues. V lost 4 bases, J lost 2 bases, and 11 bases lay in between. Germline CDR1 is MGHDK and CDR2 is SYGVNS. CDR3 loop: CASSVPGRQETQYF. CDR3 coding DNA: TGTGCCAGCAGTGTACCCGGGAGACAAGAGACCCAGTACTTC.

This chain joins TRBV20-1 and TRBJ2-5; TRBD2 matches at 8 bases. The CDR3 has 14 residues. The V segment lost 0 bases and the J segment 3 bases; nucleotides outside the gene matches: 3. Germline CDR1 is DFQATT and CDR2 is SNEGSKA (reference sequence). CDR3 in amino acids: CSARDSGMEETQYF. CDR3 DNA: TGCAGTGCTAGAGATAGCGGGATGGAAGAGACCCAGTACTTC.

This rearrangement joins TRBV29-1 to TRBJ1-1; TRBD1 matches at 10 bases. V lost 3 bases to trimming and J lost 2 bases; unmatched junction nucleotides: 3. The CDR3 contains 14 residues. Per germline, CDR1 SQVTM and CDR2 ANQGSEA. The CDR3 DNA is TGCAGCGTTGATGGACAGGGGGTTAACACTGAAGCTTTCTTT. Amino acids: CSVDGQGVNTEAFF.

The V and J genes are TRBV6-1 and TRBJ1-1, with 8 bases that match TRBD1. Germline CDR1 is MNHNS and CDR2 is SASEGT. This CDR3 has 14 residues. Trimming cost V 4 bases and J 3 bases; bases outside gene matches: 4. Here the CDR3 reads CASSADRGDTEAFF. CDR3 coding DNA: TGTGCCAGCAGTGCCGACAGGGGAGACACTGAAGCTTTCTTT.